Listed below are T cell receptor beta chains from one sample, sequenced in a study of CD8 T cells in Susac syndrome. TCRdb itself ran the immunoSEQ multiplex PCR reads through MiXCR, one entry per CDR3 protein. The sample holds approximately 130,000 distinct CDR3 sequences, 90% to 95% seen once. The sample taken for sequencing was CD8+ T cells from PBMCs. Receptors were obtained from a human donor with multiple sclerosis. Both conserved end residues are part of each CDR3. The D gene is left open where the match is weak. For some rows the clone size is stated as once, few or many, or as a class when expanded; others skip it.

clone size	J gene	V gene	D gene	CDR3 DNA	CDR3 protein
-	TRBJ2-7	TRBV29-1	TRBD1	TGCAGCGTCGCAGACAGGGGTGAGGAGCAGTACTTC	CSVADRGEEQYF
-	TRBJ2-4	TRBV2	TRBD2	TGTGCCAGCGAACTAGCGGGAGGATGGGGGGACATTCAGTACTTC	CASELAGGWGDIQYF
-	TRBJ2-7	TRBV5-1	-	TGCGCCAGCAGCTGGGACTTCGCCTACGAGCAGTACTTC	CASSWDFAYEQYF
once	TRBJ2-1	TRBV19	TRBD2	TGTGCCAGTAACCTAGCGGATTCCTACAATGAGCAGTTCTTC	CASNLADSYNEQFF
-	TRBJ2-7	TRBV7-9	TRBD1	TGTGCCAGCAGCTTGGTAACAGGGGTTTTAGGCGAGCAGTACTTC	CASSLVTGVLGEQYF
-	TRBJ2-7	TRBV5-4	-	TGTGCCAGCAGCTCGCCTGACAGGTGGAGATACGAGCAGTACTTC	CASSSPDRWRYEQYF
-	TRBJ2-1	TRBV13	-	TGTGCCAGCAGCTTAGGTAGGCGTGTTAATGAGCAGTTCTTC	CASSLGRRVNEQFF
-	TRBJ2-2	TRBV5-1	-	TGCGCCAGCAGCTTCGATGTCGGCCAGGGGAACACCGGGGAGCTGTTTTTT	CASSFDVGQGNTGELFF
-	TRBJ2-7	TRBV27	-	TGTGCCAGCAGTCCCGGCGAGGGTATTACCTTCGGCGAGCAGTACTTC	CASSPGEGITFGEQYF
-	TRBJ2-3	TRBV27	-	TGTGCCAGCAGTTTCCTCCGGACAGATACGCAGTATTTT	CASSFLRTDTQYF
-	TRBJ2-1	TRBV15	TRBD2	TGTGCCACCAGCTTTCACCTCTTAGCGGGAGGGCCGGGCAATGAGCAGTTCTTC	CATSFHLLAGGPGNEQFF
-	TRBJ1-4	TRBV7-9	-	TGTGCCAGCAGCACCCCCCAGGACACCCATGAAAAACTGTTTTTT	CASSTPQDTHEKLFF
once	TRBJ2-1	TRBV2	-	TGTGCCAGCAGTGCCACCATCCTCTATGAGATCTTGCTAGAGCAGTTCTTC	CASSATILYEILLEQFF
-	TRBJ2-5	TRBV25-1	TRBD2	TGTGCCAGCAGTTCACTAGCGGGAGGGCCTGGAGAGACCCAGTACTTC	CASSSLAGGPGETQYF
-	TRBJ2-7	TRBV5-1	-	TGCGCCAGCAGCCCCCAGCAGGGCCAGTCCTACGAGCAGTACTTC	CASSPQQGQSYEQYF
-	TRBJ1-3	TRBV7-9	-	TGTGCCAGCAGCTCCCCCTTGAATAACACCATATATTTT	CASSSPLNNTIYF
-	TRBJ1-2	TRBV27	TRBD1	TGTGCCAGCAGTTTATCGATACCCCCGGGAGGGGGCGATGGCTACACCTTC	CASSLSIPPGGGDGYTF
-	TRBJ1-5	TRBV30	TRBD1	TGTGCCTGGACAGGGGGTTTCAATCAGCCCCAGCATTTT	CAWTGGFNQPQHF
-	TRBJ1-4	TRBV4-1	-	TGCGCCAGCAGCCAAGAAAGGGACACTGAAAAACTGTTTTTT	CASSQERDTEKLFF
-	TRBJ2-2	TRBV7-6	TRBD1	TGTGCCAGCAGCTTTTTAGGGGGCGAGTACACCGGGGAGCTGTTTTTT	CASSFLGGEYTGELFF
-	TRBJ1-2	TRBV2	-	TGTGCCGGTTATGGGGAGAAACGAGCTAACTATGGCTACACCTTC	CAGYGEKRANYGYTF
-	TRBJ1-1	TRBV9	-	TGTGCCAGCAGCGTAGAAACAGGTAACACTGAAGCTTTCTTT	CASSVETGNTEAFF
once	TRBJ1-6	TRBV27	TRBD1	TGTGCCAGCAGGGTGGGACAGGGGAATTCACCCCTCCACTTT	CASRVGQGNSPLHF
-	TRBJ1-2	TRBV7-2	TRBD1	TGTGCCAGCAGCATGGACAGGGGTGGTGGCTACACCTTC	CASSMDRGGGYTF
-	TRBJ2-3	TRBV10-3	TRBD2	TGTGCCGCGATCCCCGGGACTAGCGGGAGGGACACAGATACGCAGTATTTT	CAAIPGTSGRDTDTQYF
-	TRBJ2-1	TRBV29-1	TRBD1	TGCAGCGTAGGGACAGGGGAAGGGGTTGGGCAGTTCTTC	CSVGTGEGVGQFF